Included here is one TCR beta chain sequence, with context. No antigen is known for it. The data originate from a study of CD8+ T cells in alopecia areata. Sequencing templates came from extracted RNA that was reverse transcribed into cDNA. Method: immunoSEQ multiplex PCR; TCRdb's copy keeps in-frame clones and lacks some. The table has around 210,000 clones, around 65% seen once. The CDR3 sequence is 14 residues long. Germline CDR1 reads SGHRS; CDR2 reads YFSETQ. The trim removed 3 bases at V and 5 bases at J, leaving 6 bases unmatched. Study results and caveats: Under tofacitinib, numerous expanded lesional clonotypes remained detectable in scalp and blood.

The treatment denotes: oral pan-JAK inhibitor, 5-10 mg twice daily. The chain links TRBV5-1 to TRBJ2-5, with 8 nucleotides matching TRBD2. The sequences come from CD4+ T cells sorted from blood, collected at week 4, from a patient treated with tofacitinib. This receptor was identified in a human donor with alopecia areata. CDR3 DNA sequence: TGCGCCAGCAGCTCCGGGGGGGCCGTGGAGACCCAGTACTTC. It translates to CASSSGGAVETQYF.